These 10 T cell receptor beta chains originate from one sample sequenced in a study of cytomegalovirus exposure and HLA in healthy donors. A multiplex PCR was run with 60 Vbeta primers and 13 Jbeta primers. Sequencing was performed with immunoSEQ multiplex PCR; in TCRdb, only in-frame clones are kept and a portion is missing. The sample lists 25,000 to 30,000 clones, 62% seen once, with 42% in the top ten. The sequenced material came from PBMCs. These receptors were collected from a male donor in good health and CMV-seropositive.

The rearrangement uses TRBV10-1 and TRBJ1-3, with D tentatively TRBD1 (5 bases). The CDR3 loop spans 15 amino acids. The germline CDR1 and CDR2 sequences are WNHNN and SYGVQD (reference sequence). Deletions cut 0 bases from V and 1 base from J, with 7 bases between. The CDR3: CASSESTVSGNTIYF. The CDR3 DNA reads TGCGCCAGCAGTGAGTCGACAGTATCTGGAAACACCATATATTTT.

This clone was detected a few times. The genes are TRBV28 and TRBJ1-2, with a possible D match to TRBD1 (5 bases). V lost 1 base to trimming and J lost 5 bases, with 14 bases between them. The germline V gene encodes CDR1 MDHEN and CDR2 SYDVKM. The CDR3 is 15 amino acids. In DNA, the CDR3 is TGTGCCAGCAGTTTATTTGGCCAGGGCGCGTATGGCTACACCTTC. This translates into CASSLFGQGAYGYTF.

The chain carries TRBV7-9 and TRBJ1-1; D unresolved. Germline V gene sequence: CDR1 SEHNR, CDR2 FQNEAQ (reference sequence). This CDR3 is built from 13 residues. V was trimmed by 3 bases and J by 5 bases, leaving 10 bases between them. The CDR3 region has the DNA TGTGCCAGCAGCTTTGGCGGTGGGACTGAAGCTTTCTTT. This gives the protein CASSFGGGTEAFF.

This clone was counted once. V usage is TRBV5-1 and J usage is TRBJ1-1; 12 positions agree with TRBD1. With V trimmed by 1 base and J by 1 base, 8 bases remained unmatched. The CDR3 has 18 residues. CDR1 and CDR2 from the germline V gene are SGHRS and YFSETQ. The CDR3 sequence: CASSLTGTGGVGNTEAFF. In DNA, the CDR3 is TGCGCCAGCAGCTTGACGGGGACAGGGGGCGTCGGGAACACTGAAGCTTTCTTT.

The chain joins TRBV19 to TRBJ1-5; maybe TRBD1 (5 bases). The germline V and J ends were trimmed by 3 bases and 1 base, with 10 bases remaining between them. Germline V gives CDR1 LNHDA, CDR2 SQIVND (reference sequence). This CDR3 is built from 15 residues. CDR3 DNA sequence: TGTGCCAGTAGTATCGGGGGTTCGAGCAATCAGCCCCAGCATTTT. Residues: CASSIGGSSNQPQHF. The full variable domain, in which reference TRBV19 and TRBJ1-5 provide the parts outside the CDR3, is DGGITQSPKYLFRKEGQNVTLSCEQNLNHDAMYWYRQDPGQGLRLIYYSQIVNDFQKGDIAEGYSVSREKKESFPLTVTSAQKNPTAFYLCASSIGGSSNQPQHFGDGTRLSIL.

This clone was recorded a few times. The J gene is TRBJ1-1, the V gene TRBV5-6; possibly TRBD1 for D (5 bases). The CDR3 is 13 amino acids. Trimming shortened V by 4 bases and J by 4 bases, and 11 bases separated the two germline ends. In germline, CDR1 is SGHDT, CDR2 YYEEEE. In DNA form, the CDR3 reads TGTGCCAGCAGCAAGAGGCAGGGCACTGAAGCTTTCTTT. Protein sequence: CASSKRQGTEAFF.

The chain combines TRBV27 with TRBJ2-3, with a possible D match to TRBD1 (5 bases). V was shortened by 7 bases and J by 0 bases, with 8 bases between the two germline ends. Germline loops: CDR1 MNHEY, CDR2 SMNVEV (reference sequence). The CDR3 extends over 13 amino acids. DNA for the CDR3: TGTGCCAGCAAGGGGCGAAGCACAGATACGCAGTATTTT. It yields the protein CASKGRSTDTQYF.

This rearrangement joins TRBV11-2 to TRBJ2-7; no definite D call. The CDR3 has 12 amino acids. V was pared by 0 bases and J by 4 bases, with 4 bases between. In germline, CDR1 is SGHAT, CDR2 FQNNGV. CDR3 amino acids: CASSLERYEQYF. CDR3 DNA sequence: TGTGCCAGCAGCTTAGAGAGGTACGAGCAGTACTTC.

J is TRBJ2-3 and V is TRBV10-3; 7 nucleotides line up with TRBD2. The CDR3 totals 13 residues. The germline V gene has CDR1 ENHRY and CDR2 SYGVKD. Unmatched junction bases numbered 3, after V lost 5 bases and J lost 4 bases. CDR3 sequence reads: CAISTSDADTQYF. The CDR3 nucleotides are TGTGCCATCAGTACTAGCGACGCAGATACGCAGTATTTT.

The chain joins TRBV11-3 to TRBJ1-1; 7 nucleotides align to TRBD1. The CDR3 has 13 amino acids. CDR1 is SGHNT and CDR2 is YENEEA in the germline V gene. After removal of 5 bases from V and 3 bases from J, the junction contained 3 bases not matched to a gene. In DNA form, the CDR3 reads TGTGCCAGCAGCAAAGGGACAGACACTGAAGCTTTCTTT. Residues: CASSKGTDTEAFF.